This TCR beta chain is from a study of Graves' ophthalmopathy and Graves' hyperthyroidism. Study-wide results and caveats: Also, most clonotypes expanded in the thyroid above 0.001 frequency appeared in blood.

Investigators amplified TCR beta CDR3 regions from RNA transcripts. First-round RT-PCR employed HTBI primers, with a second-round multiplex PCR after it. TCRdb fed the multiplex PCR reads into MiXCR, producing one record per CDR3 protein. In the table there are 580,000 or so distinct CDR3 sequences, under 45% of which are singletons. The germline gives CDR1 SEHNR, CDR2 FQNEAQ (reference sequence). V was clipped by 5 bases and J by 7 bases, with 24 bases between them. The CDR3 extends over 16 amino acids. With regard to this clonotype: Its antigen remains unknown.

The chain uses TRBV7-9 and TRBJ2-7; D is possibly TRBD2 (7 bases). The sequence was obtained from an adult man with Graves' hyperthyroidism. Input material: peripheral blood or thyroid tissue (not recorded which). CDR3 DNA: TGTGCCAGCAGCACACCTAGGGGGGGCGAGGGCAATGAGCAGTACTTC. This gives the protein CASSTPRGGEGNEQYF.